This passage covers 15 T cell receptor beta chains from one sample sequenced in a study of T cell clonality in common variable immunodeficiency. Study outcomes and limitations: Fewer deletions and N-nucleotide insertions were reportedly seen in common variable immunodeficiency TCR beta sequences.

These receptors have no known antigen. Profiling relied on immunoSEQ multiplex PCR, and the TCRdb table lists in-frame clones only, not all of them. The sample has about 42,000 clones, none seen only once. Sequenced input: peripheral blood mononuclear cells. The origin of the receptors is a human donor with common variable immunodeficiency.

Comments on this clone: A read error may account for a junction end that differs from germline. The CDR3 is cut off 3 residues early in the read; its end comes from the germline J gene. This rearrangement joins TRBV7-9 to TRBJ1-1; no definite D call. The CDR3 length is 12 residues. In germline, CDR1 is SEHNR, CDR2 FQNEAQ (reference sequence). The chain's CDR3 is CSSSSHNTEAFF. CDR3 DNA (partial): TGTTCCAGCAGCTCCCATAACACTGAA.

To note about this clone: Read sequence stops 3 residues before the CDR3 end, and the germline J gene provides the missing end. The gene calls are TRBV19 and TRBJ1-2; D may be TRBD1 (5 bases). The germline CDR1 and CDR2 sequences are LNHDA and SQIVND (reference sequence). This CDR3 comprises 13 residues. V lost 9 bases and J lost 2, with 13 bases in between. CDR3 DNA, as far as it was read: TGTGCCAGCGCCCCGGGGGGGAACTATGGC. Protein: CASAPGGNYG. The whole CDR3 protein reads CASAPGGNYGYTF.

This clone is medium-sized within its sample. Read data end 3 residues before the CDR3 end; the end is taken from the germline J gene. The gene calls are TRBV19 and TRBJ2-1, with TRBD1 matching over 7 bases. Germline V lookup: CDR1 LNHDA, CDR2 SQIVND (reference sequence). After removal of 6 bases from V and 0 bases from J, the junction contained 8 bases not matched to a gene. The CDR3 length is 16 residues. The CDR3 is CASRKSGQHSYNEQFF. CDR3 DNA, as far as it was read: TGTGCCAGTAGGAAATCGGGACAGCACTCCTACAATGAG. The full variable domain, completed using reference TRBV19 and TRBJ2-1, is DGGITQSPKYLFRKEGQNVTLSCEQNLNHDAMYWYRQDPGQGLRLIYYSQIVNDFQKGDIAEGYSVSREKKESFPLTVTSAQKNPTAFYLCASRKSGQHSYNEQFFGPGTRLTVL.

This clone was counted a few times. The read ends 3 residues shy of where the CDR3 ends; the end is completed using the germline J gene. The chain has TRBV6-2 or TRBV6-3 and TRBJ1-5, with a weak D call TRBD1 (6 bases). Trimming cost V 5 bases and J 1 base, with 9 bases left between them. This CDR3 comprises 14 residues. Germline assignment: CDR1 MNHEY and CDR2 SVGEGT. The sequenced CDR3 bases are TGTGCCAGCAGTCTGGACAGCAGCAATCAGCCC. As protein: CASSLDSSNQP. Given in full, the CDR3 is CASSLDSSNQPQHF.

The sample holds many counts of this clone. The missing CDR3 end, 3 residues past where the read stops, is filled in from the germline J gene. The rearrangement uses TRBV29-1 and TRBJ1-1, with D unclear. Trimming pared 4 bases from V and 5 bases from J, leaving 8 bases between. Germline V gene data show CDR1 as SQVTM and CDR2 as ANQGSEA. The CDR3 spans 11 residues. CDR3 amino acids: CSVAPRTEAFF. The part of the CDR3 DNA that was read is TGCAGCGTTGCACCAAGGACTGAA.

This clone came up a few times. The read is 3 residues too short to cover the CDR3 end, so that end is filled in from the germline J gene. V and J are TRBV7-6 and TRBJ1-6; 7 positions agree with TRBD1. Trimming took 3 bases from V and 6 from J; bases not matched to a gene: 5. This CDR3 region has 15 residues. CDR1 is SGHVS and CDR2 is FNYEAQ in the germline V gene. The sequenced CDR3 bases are TGTGCCAGCAGCTTGGGGGGACAGATTAATTCACCC. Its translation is CASSLGGQINSP. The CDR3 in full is CASSLGGQINSPLHF. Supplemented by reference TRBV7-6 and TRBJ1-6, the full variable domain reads GAGVSQSPRYKVTKRGQDVALRCDPISGHVSLYWYRQALGQGPEFLTYFNYEAQQDKSGLPNDRFSAERPEGSISTLTIQRTEQRDSAMYRCASSLGGQINSPLHFGNGTRLTVT.

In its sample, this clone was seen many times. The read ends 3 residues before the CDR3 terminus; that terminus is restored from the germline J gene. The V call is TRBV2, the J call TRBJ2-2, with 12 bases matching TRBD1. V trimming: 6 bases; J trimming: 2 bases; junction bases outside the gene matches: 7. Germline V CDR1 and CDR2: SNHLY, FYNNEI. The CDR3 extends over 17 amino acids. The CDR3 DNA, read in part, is TGTGCCAGCAGCAAGAGGGGACAGGGGGCAAACACCGGGGAG. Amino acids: CASSKRGQGANTGE. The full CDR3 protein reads CASSKRGQGANTGELFF.

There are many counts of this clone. The CDR3 DNA, read in part, is TGTGCCAGTATTGGGGGGAATACAGATACG. Translated, it gives CASIGGNTDT. The whole CDR3 sequence is CASIGGNTDTQYF. This sequence joins TRBV19 and TRBJ2-3, with D perhaps matching TRBD2 (6 bases). The CDR3 goes on 3 residues after the read ends, and that part is filled in from the germline J gene. Trimming left V 7 bases short and J 3 bases short, with 11 bases between. The CDR3 is made up of 13 amino acids. Germline CDR1 and CDR2: LNHDA and SQIVND (reference sequence).

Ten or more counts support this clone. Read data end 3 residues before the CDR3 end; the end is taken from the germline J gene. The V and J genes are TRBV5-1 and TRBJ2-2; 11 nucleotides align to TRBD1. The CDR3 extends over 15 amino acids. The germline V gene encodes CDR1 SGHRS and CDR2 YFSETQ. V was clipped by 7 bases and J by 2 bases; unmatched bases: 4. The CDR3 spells CASGTGGGNTGELFF. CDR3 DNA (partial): TGCGCCAGCGGGACAGGGGGTGGAAACACCGGGGAG.

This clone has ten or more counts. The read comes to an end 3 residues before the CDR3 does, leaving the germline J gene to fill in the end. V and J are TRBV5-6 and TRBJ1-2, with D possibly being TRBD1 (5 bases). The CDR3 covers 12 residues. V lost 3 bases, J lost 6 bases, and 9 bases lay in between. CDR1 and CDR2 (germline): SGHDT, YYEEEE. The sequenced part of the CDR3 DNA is TGTGCCAGCAGCTCCTGGGGGGATGGC. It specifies CASSSWGDG. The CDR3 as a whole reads CASSSWGDGYTF. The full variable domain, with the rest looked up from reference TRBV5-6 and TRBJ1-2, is DAGVTQSPTHLIKTRGQQVTLRCSPKSGHDTVSWYQQALGQGPQFIFQYYEEEERQRGNFPDRFSGHQFPNYSSELNVNALLLGDSALYLCASSSWGDGYTFGSGTRLTVV.

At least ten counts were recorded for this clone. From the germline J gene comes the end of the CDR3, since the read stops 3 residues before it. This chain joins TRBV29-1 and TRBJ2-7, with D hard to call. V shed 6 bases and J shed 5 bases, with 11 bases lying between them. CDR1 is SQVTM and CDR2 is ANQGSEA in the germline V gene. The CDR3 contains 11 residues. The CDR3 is CSVGDRDEQYF. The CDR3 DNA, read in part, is TGCAGCGTCGGCGATCGGGACGAG.

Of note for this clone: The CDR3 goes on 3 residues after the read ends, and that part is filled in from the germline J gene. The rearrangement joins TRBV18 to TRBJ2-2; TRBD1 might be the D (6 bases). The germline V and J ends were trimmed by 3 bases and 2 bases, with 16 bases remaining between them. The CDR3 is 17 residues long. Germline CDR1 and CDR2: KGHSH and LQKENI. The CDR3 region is CASSPPPGAVNTGELFF. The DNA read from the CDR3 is TGTGCCAGCTCACCCCCGCCAGGGGCGGTAAACACCGGGGAG.

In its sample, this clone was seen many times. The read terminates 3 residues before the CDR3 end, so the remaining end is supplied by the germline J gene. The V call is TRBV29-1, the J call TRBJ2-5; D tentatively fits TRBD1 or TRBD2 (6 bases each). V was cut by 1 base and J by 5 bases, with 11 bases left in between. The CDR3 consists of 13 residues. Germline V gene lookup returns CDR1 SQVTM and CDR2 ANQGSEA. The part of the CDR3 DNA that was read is TGCAGCGTTGAAGGCCAGGGGAGGGAGACC. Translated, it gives CSVEGQGRET. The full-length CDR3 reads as CSVEGQGRETQYF.

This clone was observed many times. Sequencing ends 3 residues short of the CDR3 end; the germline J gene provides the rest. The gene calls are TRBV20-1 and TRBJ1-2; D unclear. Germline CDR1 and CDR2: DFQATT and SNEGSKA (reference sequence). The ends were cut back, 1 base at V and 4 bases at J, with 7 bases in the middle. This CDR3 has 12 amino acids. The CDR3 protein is CSARGYSYGYTF. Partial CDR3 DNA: TGCAGTGCTAGAGGGTACAGCTATGGC.

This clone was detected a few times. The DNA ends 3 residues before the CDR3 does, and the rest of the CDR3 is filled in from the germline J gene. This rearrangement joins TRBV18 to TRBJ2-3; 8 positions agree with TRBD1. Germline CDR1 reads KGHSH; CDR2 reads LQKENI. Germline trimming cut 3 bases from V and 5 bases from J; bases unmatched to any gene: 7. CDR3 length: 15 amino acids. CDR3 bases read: TGTGCCAGCTCACCCGAAACAGGGACAGGAGATACG. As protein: CASSPETGTGDT. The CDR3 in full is CASSPETGTGDTQYF.